This T cell receptor beta chain is drawn from a study of identical twins. Overall study findings and caveats: Abundant beta clonotypes from cord blood bore fewer insertions; memory repertoires lacked this pattern. Invariant cells of the MAIT and iNKT types might have partly distorted the zero-insertion analyses. Conclusions were drawn cross-sectionally by statistical analysis, without following the same donors.

After template switching added a universal primer site, the resulting cDNA carried unique molecular identifiers. TCRdb re-analysed the 5' RACE reads in MiXCR, keeping a single row per CDR3 protein. The top ten hold 5.4% of the sample, which has about 240,000 distinct CDR3 sequences, approximately 6.8% seen once. This clonotype was picked up a small number of times. Its matching antigen is unknown. Germline-derived CDR1 and CDR2 are SEHNR and FQNEAQ (reference sequence). Trimming cost V 8 bases and J 3 bases, with 17 bases left between them. CDR3 length: 15 residues. This same sample was also taken into another study, of yellow fever vaccine responses in identical twins.

Sequencing was performed on CD8+ T cells sorted from blood. The chain combines TRBV7-9 with TRBJ2-1; tentatively, D is TRBD2 (6 bases). This TCR derives from a woman in her late teens or twenties in good health. CDR3 loop: CASSDRGSLYNEQFF. Written as DNA, the CDR3 is TGTGCCAGCTCCGATCGGGGGAGCCTCTACAATGAGCAGTTCTTC.